Described below is a single T cell receptor beta chain sequence and its context. The entry originates in a study of blood T cell repertoires in COVID-19. Across the whole study: Samples came from the United States, Italy and Spain, spanning acute and convalescent COVID-19.

This CDR3 comprises 16 residues. Germline V lookup: CDR1 LNHNV, CDR2 YYDKDF (reference sequence). V shed 0 bases and J 2 bases; nucleotides not matched to a gene: 6. Authors' data handling: Quantification of nucleated cells was approximated via reference gene primer amplification. This table comes from immunoSEQ multiplex PCR, and its TCRdb copy is limited to in-frame clones, with some not included. Clone size and V and J calls were adopted from that table, with D and trimming inferred from the DNA. Altogether under 200,000 clones are present, approximately 92% being singletons, with the ten largest covering approximately 0.5%.

The specimen sequenced was peripheral blood. The chain recombines TRBV15 with TRBJ2-7; 8 bases agree with TRBD2. This TCR was recovered from a man in his fifties with acute or convalescent COVID-19. For the CDR3, the DNA is TGTGCCACCAGCAGAGACAGCGGGAGTAGTACCTACGAGCAGTACTTC. Translation: CATSRDSGSSTYEQYF. Based on the CDR3 plus reference TRBV15 and TRBJ2-7, the full variable domain is DAMVIQNPRYQVTQFGKPVTLSCSQTLNHNVMYWYQQKSSQAPKLLFHYYDKDFNNEADTPDNFQSRRPNTSFCFLDIRSPGLGDTAMYLCATSRDSGSSTYEQYFGPGTRLTVT.